What follows describes a single TCR beta chain. What it binds is not known. The data were taken from a study of CD8 T cells in Susac syndrome. General observations from the study: It was acknowledged in the study that the number of individuals who were included in its TCR sequencing and HLA analysis was relatively small.

CDR1 is SQVTM, CDR2 ANQGSEA, per germline. There are 17 residues in the CDR3. The J segment lost 3 bases and the V segment lost 6 bases, leaving 12 bases of the junction unmatched. The authors reverse transcribed about 0.5 to 1 ug RNA with random hexamers. Multiplex PCR with immunoSEQ amplified the TCR beta CDR3 across 54 Vbeta and 13 Jbeta. In TCRdb, the immunoSEQ multiplex PCR reads were re-called with MiXCR into one record per CDR3 protein. Of 150,000 to 180,000 distinct CDR3 sequences listed, about 95% were seen once; the top ten hold about 0.15%. Negative isolation was used for CD8+ and CD4+ T cells and FACS enrichment for TEMRA cells.

Material: CD8+ T cells from PBMCs. The chain links TRBV29-1 to TRBJ2-2; TRBD2 matches 11 bases. The origin of this receptor is a human donor with multiple sclerosis. The CDR3 here is CSVILLAGGLHTGELFF. CDR3 DNA: TGCAGCGTGATATTGCTAGCGGGGGGCCTTCACACCGGGGAGCTGTTTTTT.